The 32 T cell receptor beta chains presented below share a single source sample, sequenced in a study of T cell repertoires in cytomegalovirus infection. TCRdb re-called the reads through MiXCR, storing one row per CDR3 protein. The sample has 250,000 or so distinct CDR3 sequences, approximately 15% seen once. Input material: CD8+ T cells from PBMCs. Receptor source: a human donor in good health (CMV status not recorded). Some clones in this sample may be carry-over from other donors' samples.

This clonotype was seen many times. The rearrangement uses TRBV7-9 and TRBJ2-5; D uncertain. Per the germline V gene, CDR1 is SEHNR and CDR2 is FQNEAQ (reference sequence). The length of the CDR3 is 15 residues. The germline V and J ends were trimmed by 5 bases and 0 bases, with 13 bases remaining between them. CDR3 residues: CASSPPGLYQETQYF. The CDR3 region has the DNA TGTGCCAGCAGCCCCCCCGGATTGTACCAAGAGACCCAGTACTTC. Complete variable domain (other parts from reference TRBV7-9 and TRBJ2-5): DTGVSQNPRHKITKRGQNVTFRCDPISEHNRLYWYRQTLGQGPEFLTYFQNEAQLEKSRLLSDRFSAERPKGSFSTLEIQRTEQGDSAMYLCASSPPGLYQETQYFGPGTRLLVL.

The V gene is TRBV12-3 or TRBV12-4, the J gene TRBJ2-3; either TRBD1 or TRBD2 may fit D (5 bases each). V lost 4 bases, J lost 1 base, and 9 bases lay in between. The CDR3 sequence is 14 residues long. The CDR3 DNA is TGTGCCAGCAGTTCGGGGCTTCGCACAGATACGCAGTATTTT. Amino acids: CASSSGLRTDTQYF.

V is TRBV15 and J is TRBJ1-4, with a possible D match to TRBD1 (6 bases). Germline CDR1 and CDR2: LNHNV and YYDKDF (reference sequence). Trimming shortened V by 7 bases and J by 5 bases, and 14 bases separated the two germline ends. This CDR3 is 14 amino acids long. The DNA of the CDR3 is TGTGCCACCAATGCCGGGGGCCGGAATGAAAAACTGTTTTTT. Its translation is CATNAGGRNEKLFF.

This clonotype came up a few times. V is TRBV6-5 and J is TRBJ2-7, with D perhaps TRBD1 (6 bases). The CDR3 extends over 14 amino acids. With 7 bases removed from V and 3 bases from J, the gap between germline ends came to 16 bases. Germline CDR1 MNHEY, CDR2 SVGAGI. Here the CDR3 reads CASKVVAGDYEQYF. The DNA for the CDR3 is TGTGCCAGCAAGGTTGTGGCAGGGGACTACGAGCAGTACTTC.

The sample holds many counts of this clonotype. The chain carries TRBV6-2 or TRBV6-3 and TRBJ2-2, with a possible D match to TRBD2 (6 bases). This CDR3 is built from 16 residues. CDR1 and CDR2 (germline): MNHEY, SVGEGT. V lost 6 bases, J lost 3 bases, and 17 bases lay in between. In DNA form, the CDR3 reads TGTGCCAGCAGCCGAGGCGGGGTGCCCGACACCGGGGAGCTGTTTTTT. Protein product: CASSRGGVPDTGELFF.

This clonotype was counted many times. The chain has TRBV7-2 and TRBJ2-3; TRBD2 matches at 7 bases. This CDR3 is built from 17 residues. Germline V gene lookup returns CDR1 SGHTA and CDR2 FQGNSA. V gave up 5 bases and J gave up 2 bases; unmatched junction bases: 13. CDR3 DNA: TGTGCCAGCAGCAAAGAGCCTAGCGGCCGTGTCACAGATACGCAGTATTTT. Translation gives CASSKEPSGRVTDTQYF.

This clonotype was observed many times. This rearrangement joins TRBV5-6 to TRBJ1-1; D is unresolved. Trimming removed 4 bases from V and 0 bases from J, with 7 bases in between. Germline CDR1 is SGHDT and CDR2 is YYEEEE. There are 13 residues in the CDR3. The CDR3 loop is CASSELMNTEAFF. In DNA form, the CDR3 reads TGTGCCAGCAGCGAATTAATGAACACTGAAGCTTTCTTT.

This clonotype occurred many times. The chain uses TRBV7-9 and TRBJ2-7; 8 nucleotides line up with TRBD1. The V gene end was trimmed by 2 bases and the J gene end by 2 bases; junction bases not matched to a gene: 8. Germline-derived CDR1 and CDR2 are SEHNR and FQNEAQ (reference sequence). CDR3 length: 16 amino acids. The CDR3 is CASSLSYGTGAYEQYF. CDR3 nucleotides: TGTGCCAGCAGCTTATCTTACGGGACAGGAGCCTACGAGCAGTACTTC.

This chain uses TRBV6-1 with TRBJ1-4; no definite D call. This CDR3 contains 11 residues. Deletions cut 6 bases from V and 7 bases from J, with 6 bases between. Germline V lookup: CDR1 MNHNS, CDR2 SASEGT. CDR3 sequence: CASRFGEKLFF. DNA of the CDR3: TGTGCCAGCAGGTTCGGTGAAAAACTGTTTTTT.

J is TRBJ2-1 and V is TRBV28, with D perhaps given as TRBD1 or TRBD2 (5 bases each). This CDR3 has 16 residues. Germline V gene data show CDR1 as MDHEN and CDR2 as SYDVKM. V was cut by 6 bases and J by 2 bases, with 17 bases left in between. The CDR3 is CASRISGTETYNEQFF. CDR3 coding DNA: TGTGCCAGCAGGATAAGTGGGACCGAAACCTACAATGAGCAGTTCTTC.

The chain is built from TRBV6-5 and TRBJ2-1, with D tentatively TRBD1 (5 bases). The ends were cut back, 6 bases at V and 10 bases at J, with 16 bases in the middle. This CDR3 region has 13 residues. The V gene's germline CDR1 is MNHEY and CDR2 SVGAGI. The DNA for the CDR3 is TGTGCCAGCAGGCCATTACTAAACAGGGAGCAGTTCTTC. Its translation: CASRPLLNREQFF.

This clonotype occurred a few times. This chain's CDR3 is CSVGLADRSSYNEQFF. The CDR3 DNA reads as TGCAGCGTTGGACTAGCCGACCGGAGCTCCTACAATGAGCAGTTCTTC. V and J are TRBV29-1 and TRBJ2-1; 7 bases agree with TRBD2. In germline, CDR1 is SQVTM, CDR2 ANQGSEA. CDR3 length: 16 amino acids. V lost 4 bases to trimming and J lost 0 bases; unmatched junction nucleotides: 9.

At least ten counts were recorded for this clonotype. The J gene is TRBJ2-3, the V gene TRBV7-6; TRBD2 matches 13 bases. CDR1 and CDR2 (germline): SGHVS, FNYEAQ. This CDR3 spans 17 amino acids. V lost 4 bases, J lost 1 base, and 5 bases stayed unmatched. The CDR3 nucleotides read TGTGCCAGCAGCTCACTAGCGGGGGGGCCAGGCACAGATACGCAGTATTTT. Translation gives CASSSLAGGPGTDTQYF. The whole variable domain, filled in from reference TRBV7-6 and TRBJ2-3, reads GAGVSQSPRYKVTKRGQDVALRCDPISGHVSLYWYRQALGQGPEFLTYFNYEAQQDKSGLPNDRFSAERPEGSISTLTIQRTEQRDSAMYRCASSSLAGGPGTDTQYFGPGTRLTVL.

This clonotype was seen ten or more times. DNA for the CDR3: TGTGCCAGCCCCGGACCGTCGAACACTGAAGCTTTCTTT. Translated: CASPGPSNTEAFF. The V gene is TRBV7-8, the J gene TRBJ1-1; no definite D call. With 8 bases removed from V and 1 base from J, the gap between germline ends came to 11 bases. The CDR3 contains 13 residues. Germline loops: CDR1 SGHVS, CDR2 FQNEAQ.

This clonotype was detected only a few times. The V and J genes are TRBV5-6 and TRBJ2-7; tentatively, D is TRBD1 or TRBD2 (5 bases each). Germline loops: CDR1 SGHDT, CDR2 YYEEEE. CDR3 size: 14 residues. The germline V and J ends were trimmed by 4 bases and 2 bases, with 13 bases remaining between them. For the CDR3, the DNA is TGTGCCAGCAGCGCCTCGGGACGGGCCTACGAGCAGTACTTC. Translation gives CASSASGRAYEQYF.

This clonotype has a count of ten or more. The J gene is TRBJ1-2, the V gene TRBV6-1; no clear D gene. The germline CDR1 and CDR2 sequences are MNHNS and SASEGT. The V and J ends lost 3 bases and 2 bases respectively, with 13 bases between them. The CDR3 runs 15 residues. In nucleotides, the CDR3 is TGTGCCAGCAGTGAGGGCCCCGAAGCAAACTATGGCTACACCTTC. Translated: CASSEGPEANYGYTF.

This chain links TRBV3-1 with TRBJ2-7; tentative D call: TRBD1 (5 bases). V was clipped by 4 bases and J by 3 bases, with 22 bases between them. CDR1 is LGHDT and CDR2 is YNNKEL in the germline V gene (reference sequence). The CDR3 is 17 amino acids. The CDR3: CASSPPPYRQRVYEQYF. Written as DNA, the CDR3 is TGTGCCAGCAGCCCCCCCCCTTATAGACAGAGAGTCTACGAGCAGTACTTC.

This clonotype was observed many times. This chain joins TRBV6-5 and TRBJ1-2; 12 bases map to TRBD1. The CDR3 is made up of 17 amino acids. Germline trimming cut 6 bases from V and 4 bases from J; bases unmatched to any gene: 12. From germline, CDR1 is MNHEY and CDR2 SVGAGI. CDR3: CASSPGTGGPISYGYTF. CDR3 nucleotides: TGTGCCAGCAGCCCCGGGACAGGGGGCCCAATCTCCTATGGCTACACCTTC.

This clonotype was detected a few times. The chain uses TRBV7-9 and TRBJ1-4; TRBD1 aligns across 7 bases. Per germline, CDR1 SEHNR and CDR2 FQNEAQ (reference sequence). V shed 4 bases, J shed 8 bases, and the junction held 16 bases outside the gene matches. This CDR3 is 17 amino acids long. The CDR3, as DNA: TGTGCCAGCAGCTCCCCGCCGGACAGGTTGGGAGAAGAAAAACTGTTTTTT. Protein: CASSSPPDRLGEEKLFF.

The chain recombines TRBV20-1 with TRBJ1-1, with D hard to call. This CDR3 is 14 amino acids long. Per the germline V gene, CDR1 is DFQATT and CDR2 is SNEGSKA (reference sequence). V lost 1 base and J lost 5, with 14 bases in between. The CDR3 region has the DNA TGCAGTGCTAGAGTTGAACTCCCGAGGACTGAAGCTTTCTTT. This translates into CSARVELPRTEAFF.

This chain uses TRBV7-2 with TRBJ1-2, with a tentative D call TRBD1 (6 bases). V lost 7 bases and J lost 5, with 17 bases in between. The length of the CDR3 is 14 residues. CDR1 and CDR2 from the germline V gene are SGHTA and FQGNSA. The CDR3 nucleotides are TGTGCCAGCACCTTGGCGGGGGCTGGTTATGGCTACACCTTC. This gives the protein CASTLAGAGYGYTF. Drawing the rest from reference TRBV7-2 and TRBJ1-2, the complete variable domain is GAGVSQSPSNKVTEKGKDVELRCDPISGHTALYWYRQSLGQGLEFLIYFQGNSAPDKSGLPSDRFSAERTGGSVSTLTIQRTQQEDSAVYLCASTLAGAGYGYTFGSGTRLTVV.

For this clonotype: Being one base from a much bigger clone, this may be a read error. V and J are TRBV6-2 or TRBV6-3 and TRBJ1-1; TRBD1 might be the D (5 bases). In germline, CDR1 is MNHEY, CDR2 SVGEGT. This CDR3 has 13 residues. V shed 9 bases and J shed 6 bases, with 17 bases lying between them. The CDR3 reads CASQAQQGAEAFF. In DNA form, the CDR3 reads TGTGCCAGTCAAGCGCAGCAGGGCGCTGAAGCTTTCTTT.

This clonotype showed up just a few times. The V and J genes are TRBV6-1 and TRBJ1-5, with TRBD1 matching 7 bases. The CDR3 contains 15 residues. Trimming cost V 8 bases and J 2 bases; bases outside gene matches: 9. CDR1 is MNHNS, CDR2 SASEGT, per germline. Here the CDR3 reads CASRDGDSGNQPQHF. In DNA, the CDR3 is TGTGCCAGCCGGGATGGGGACAGTGGCAATCAGCCCCAGCATTTT.

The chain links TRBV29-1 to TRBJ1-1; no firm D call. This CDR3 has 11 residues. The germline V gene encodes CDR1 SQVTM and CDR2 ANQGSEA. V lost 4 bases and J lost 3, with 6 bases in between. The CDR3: CSVVRHTEAFF. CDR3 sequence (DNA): TGCAGCGTTGTAAGGCACACTGAAGCTTTCTTT. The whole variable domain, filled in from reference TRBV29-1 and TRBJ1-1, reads SAVISQKPSRDICQRGTSLTIQCQVDSQVTMMFWYRQQPGQSLTLIATANQGSEATYESGFVIDKFPISRPNLTFSTLTVSNMSPEDSSIYLCSVVRHTEAFFGQGTRLTVV.

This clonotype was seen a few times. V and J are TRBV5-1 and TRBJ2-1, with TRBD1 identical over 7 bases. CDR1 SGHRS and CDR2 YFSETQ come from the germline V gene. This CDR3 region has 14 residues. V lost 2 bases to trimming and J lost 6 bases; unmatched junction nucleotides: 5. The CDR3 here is CASSFMTGSNEQFF. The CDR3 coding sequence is TGCGCCAGCAGCTTCATGACAGGGAGCAATGAGCAGTTCTTC.

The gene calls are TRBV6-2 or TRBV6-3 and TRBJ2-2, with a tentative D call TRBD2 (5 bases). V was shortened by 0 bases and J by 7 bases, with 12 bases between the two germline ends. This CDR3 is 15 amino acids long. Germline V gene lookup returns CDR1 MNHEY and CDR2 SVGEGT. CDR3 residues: CASSYSSYGGGELFF. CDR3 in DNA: TGTGCCAGCAGTTACTCATCCTACGGAGGCGGGGAGCTGTTTTTT.

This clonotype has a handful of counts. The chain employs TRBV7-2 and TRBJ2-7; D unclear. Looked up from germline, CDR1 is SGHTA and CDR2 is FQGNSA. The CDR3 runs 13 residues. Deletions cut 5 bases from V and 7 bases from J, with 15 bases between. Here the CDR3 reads CASSPDTYWEQYF. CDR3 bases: TGTGCCAGCAGCCCCGACACTTACTGGGAGCAGTACTTC.

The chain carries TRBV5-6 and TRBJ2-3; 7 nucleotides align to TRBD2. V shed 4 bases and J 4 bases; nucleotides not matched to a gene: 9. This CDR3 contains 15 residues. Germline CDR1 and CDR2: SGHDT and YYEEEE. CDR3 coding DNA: TGTGCCAGCAGCCTTGGGATTACTAGCGCAGATACGCAGTATTTT. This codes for CASSLGITSADTQYF.

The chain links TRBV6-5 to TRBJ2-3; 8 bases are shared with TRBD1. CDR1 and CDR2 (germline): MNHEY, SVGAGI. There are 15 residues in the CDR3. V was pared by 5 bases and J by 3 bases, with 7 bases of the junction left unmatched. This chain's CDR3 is CASSPRTGRTDTQYF. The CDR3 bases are TGTGCCAGCAGTCCGCGGACAGGGAGGACAGATACGCAGTATTTT.

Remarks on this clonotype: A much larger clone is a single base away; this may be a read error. The CDR3 spells CASRRTGAVLGANVLTF. The CDR3 DNA reads as TGTGCCAGCAGGCGGACAGGGGCGGTTCTGGGGGCCAACGTCCTGACTTTC. The genes are TRBV28 and TRBJ2-6; 9 bases match TRBD1. Per germline, CDR1 MDHEN and CDR2 SYDVKM. The V gene end was trimmed by 6 bases and the J gene end by 4 bases; junction bases not matched to a gene: 10. The CDR3 sequence is 17 residues long.

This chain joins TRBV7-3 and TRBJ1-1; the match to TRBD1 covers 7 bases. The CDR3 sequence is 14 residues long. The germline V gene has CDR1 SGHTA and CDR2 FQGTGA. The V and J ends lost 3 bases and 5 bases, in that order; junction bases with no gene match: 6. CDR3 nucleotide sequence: TGTGCCAGCAGCTTGACAGGGTCGGAGACTGAAGCTTTCTTT. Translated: CASSLTGSETEAFF.

The CDR3 loop reads CASSLLREEQYF. The CDR3 DNA follows: TGTGCCAGCAGTTTATTGCGGGAGGAGCAGTACTTC. The J gene is TRBJ2-7, the V gene TRBV28, with TRBD2 identical over 7 bases. The V gene's germline CDR1 is MDHEN and CDR2 SYDVKM. CDR3 length: 12 residues. After removal of 1 base from V and 7 bases from J, the junction contained 1 base not matched to a gene.